This TCR beta chain was recovered during a study of CD8 T cells in Susac syndrome. The germline V gene has CDR1 SEHNR and CDR2 FQNEAQ (reference sequence). CDR3 length: 14 residues. V was trimmed by 5 bases and J by 5 bases, leaving 16 bases between them. Reverse transcription used about 0.5 to 1 ug RNA and random hexamers. TCRdb re-called the immunoSEQ multiplex PCR reads through MiXCR, storing one row per CDR3 protein. The sample holds under 200,000 distinct CDR3 sequences; about 95% are singletons and the top ten take 0.15% to 0.2%. Each multiple sclerosis control was a treatment-naive patient with relapsing-remitting disease that was either stable or active.

This receptor was taken from a human donor with multiple sclerosis. The gene calls are TRBV7-9 and TRBJ2-7; D uncertain. The sequenced material came from CD8+ T cells from PBMCs. The CDR3 sequence: CASSPKGQAHEQYF. CDR3 in DNA: TGTGCCAGCAGCCCCAAGGGCCAGGCCCACGAGCAGTACTTC.